The clone carrying this T cell receptor (beta chain) was observed a few times. Germline loops: CDR1 DFQATT, CDR2 SNEGSKA (reference sequence). The CDR3 is 15 residues long. V shed 4 bases and J shed 6 bases, with 18 bases lying between them. Researchers took RNA transcripts and amplified the TCR beta CDR3 regions from them. First-round RT-PCR targeting the TCR CDR3 was performed with the HTBI primer set. TCRdb used MiXCR to reprocess the multiplex PCR reads, holding one entry per CDR3 protein. Of hundreds of thousands of distinct CDR3 sequences in the sample, roughly 37% are singletons; the top ten hold approximately 10%. The data derive from a study of T cells in Graves' hyperthyroidism and ophthalmopathy. Uncontrolled infection, other autoimmune disease, pregnancy or lactation excluded patients. Clinical symptoms, serum thyroxine, TRAb, thyroid ultrasound and orbital computed tomography informed diagnoses.

This TCR came from a young man with Graves' hyperthyroidism. The specimen was blood. The chain has TRBV20-1 and TRBJ1-4; D might be TRBD1 (6 bases). The CDR3 DNA reads as TGCAGTGCTAACCTAGCGGGGGCGGAGGATGAAAAACTGTTTTTT. As protein: CSANLAGAEDEKLFF.